Shown below are 25 T cell receptor beta chains from a single sample sequenced in a study of brain T cells in children with intractable seizures. Time point of the sample: blood from clinic visit 5 months post-surgery; TSC patient then seizure free. TCRdb's copy holds only in-frame clones and misses some; the assay was immunoSEQ multiplex PCR. This table holds 340,000 or so clones, more than 85% found once. This material consisted of peripheral blood, taken 5 to 6 months after surgery. These receptor sequences come from a boy in the first two years of life with tuberous sclerosis and intractable seizures.

The chain joins TRBV9 to TRBJ2-7, with unresolved D. Trimming pared 0 bases from V and 3 bases from J, leaving 16 bases between. The CDR3 is 16 amino acids. Looked up from germline, CDR1 is SGDLS and CDR2 is YYNGEE. DNA of the CDR3: TGTGCCAGCAGCGTAGAGTCTGGCCCATCCCTCTACGAGCAGTACTTC. This translates into CASSVESGPSLYEQYF. The complete variable domain, with remaining parts taken from reference TRBV9 and TRBJ2-7, reads DSGVTQTPKHLITATGQRVTLRCSPRSGDLSVYWYQQSLDQGLQFLIQYYNGEERAKGNILERFSAQQFPDLHSELNLSSLELGDSALYFCASSVESGPSLYEQYFGPGTRLTVT.

J is TRBJ1-2 and V is TRBV5-8, with 8 bases that match TRBD1. The CDR3 covers 13 residues. The germline gives CDR1 SGHTS, CDR2 YDEGEE. The V gene end was trimmed by 5 bases and the J gene end by 6 bases; junction bases not matched to a gene: 6. The CDR3 region has the DNA TGTGCCAGCAGACAGACAGGGGCTGATGGCTACACCTTC. It yields the protein CASRQTGADGYTF.

The rearrangement uses TRBV6-5 and TRBJ1-3; D may be TRBD1 (6 bases). V was pared by 5 bases and J by 2 bases, with 13 bases between. CDR3 length: 15 residues. Germline CDR1 reads MNHEY; CDR2 reads SVGAGI. The CDR3 spells CASSPSGGTGNTIYF. The CDR3 nucleotides are TGTGCCAGCAGTCCCTCCGGGGGCACTGGAAACACCATATATTTT.

This clone was counted between two and nine times. This chain joins TRBV19 and TRBJ1-1; unclear D gene. The CDR3 covers 16 residues. V lost 2 bases and J 4 bases, leaving 17 bases between the germline ends. The V gene's germline CDR1 is LNHDA and CDR2 SQIVND (reference sequence). CDR3 nucleotide sequence: TGTGCCAGTAGTATACCTGACGGTGCTATCGGCACTGAAGCTTTCTTT. Encoded protein: CASSIPDGAIGTEAFF.

The V gene is TRBV4-2, the J gene TRBJ2-5; D not certain. V lost 0 bases and J 5 bases, leaving 7 bases between the germline ends. CDR1 and CDR2 from the germline V gene are LGHNA and YNFKEQ. CDR3 length equals 13 residues. In DNA, the CDR3 is TGTGCCAGCAGCCAAGAGCTGGTGGAGACCCAGTACTTC. This translates into CASSQELVETQYF.

The V call is TRBV2, the J call TRBJ1-4, with 10 positions matching TRBD1. Germline V gene lookup returns CDR1 SNHLY and CDR2 FYNNEI. The CDR3 spans 14 residues. Germline trimming cut 5 bases from V and 7 bases from J; bases unmatched to any gene: 4. CDR3 bases: TGTGCCAGCAGTCTCGACAGGGGGCTTGAAAAACTGTTTTTT. Its translation is CASSLDRGLEKLFF.

The chain is built from TRBV12-3 or TRBV12-4 and TRBJ2-7; D possibly uses TRBD1 or TRBD2 (5 bases each). This CDR3 has 13 residues. Between the trimmed V and J ends, which lost 3 bases and 9 bases, there was a span of 15 bases. The CDR3 is CASSFSGPAGQYF. DNA of the CDR3: TGTGCCAGCAGTTTCTCGGGGCCCGCGGGGCAGTACTTC.

The rearrangement links TRBV7-2 to TRBJ2-4; D is unclear. The CDR3 runs to 11 residues. The germline CDR1 and CDR2 sequences are SGHTA and FQGNSA. The V end was cut by 2 bases, the J end by 13 bases, with 9 bases between. CDR3 protein: CASSLMKVQYF. DNA of the CDR3: TGTGCCAGCAGCTTAATGAAGGTCCAGTACTTC.

The chain employs TRBV19 and TRBJ2-2; 9 bases map to TRBD2. The J segment lost 0 bases and the V segment lost 5 bases, leaving 10 bases of the junction unmatched. The CDR3 is 18 residues long. Germline loops: CDR1 LNHDA, CDR2 SQIVND (reference sequence). CDR3 residues: CASSGLAGRASNTGELFF. CDR3 bases: TGTGCCAGTAGTGGGCTAGCGGGGCGAGCTTCGAACACCGGGGAGCTGTTTTTT.

The chain combines TRBV15 with TRBJ2-2; possible D gene TRBD2, 5 bases. Germline V lookup: CDR1 LNHNV, CDR2 YYDKDF (reference sequence). V was trimmed by 3 bases and J by 1 base, leaving 15 bases between them. The CDR3 sequence is 17 residues long. The CDR3 here is CATSSYDSRGNTGELFF. Here the CDR3 DNA reads TGTGCCACCAGCAGTTATGACTCTCGGGGGAACACCGGGGAGCTGTTTTTT.

This chain links TRBV28 with TRBJ1-6; tentative D call: TRBD1 (5 bases). This CDR3 contains 16 residues. From germline, CDR1 is MDHEN and CDR2 SYDVKM. The germline V and J ends were trimmed by 6 bases and 8 bases, with 20 bases remaining between them. The CDR3 coding sequence is TGTGCCAGCAGGACCCCATGGGGTCAGGGTGATTCACCCCTCCACTTT. Translated, it gives CASRTPWGQGDSPLHF.

V usage is TRBV29-1 and J usage is TRBJ2-7; 8 bases match TRBD1. The V gene end was trimmed by 6 bases and the J gene end by 3 bases; junction bases not matched to a gene: 10. The germline CDR1 and CDR2 sequences are SQVTM and ANQGSEA. This CDR3 region has 14 residues. The CDR3 nucleotides are TGCAGCGTGGAGCTAGGACAGGGCATCTACGAGCAGTACTTC. Protein sequence: CSVELGQGIYEQYF.

This clone was recorded only once. The chain recombines TRBV6-4 with TRBJ2-7; no clear D gene. V was trimmed by 5 bases and J by 1 base, leaving 6 bases between them. In germline, CDR1 is MRHNA, CDR2 SNTAGT. This CDR3 is 12 amino acids long. CDR3 sequence reads: CASSKDSYEQYF. CDR3 bases: TGTGCCAGCAGTAAGGATTCCTACGAGCAGTACTTC.

V and J are TRBV27 and TRBJ2-7; no reliable D call. This CDR3 has 14 residues. V was pared by 0 bases and J by 0 bases, with 6 bases between. Germline V gene data show CDR1 as MNHEY and CDR2 as SMNVEV (reference sequence). CDR3 in DNA: TGTGCCAGCAGTTTATCGGTAGGCTCCTACGAGCAGTACTTC. Its protein is CASSLSVGSYEQYF.

CDR3: CASSLREGTEAFF. CDR3 DNA sequence: TGTGCCAGCAGTCTCCGTGAGGGTACTGAAGCTTTCTTT. V and J are TRBV27 and TRBJ1-1; D is unresolved. Germline-derived CDR1 and CDR2 are MNHEY and SMNVEV (reference sequence). V gave up 5 bases and J gave up 5 bases, with 12 bases separating them. This CDR3 region has 13 residues.

V usage is TRBV19 and J usage is TRBJ1-1; D unresolved. The germline V gene encodes CDR1 LNHDA and CDR2 SQIVND (reference sequence). CDR3 length: 14 residues. Deletions cut 9 bases from V and 0 bases from J, with 14 bases between. The CDR3 nucleotides read TGTGCCAGCGTCCGGACGGCAATGAACACTGAAGCTTTCTTT. This codes for CASVRTAMNTEAFF.

As regards this clone: A read error may account for a junction end that differs from germline. The V and J genes are TRBV24-1 and TRBJ2-1, with TRBD1 matching over 7 bases. The CDR3 runs 10 residues. CDR1 KGHDR and CDR2 SFDVKD come from the germline V gene. CDR3 protein: CATSGTGRIF. The CDR3 DNA is TGTGCCACCAGTGGGACAGGTCGAATCTTC.

This clone was seen only a few times. The chain links TRBV7-9 to TRBJ1-1; TRBD1 is a possible D gene (5 bases). Germline CDR1 SEHNR, CDR2 FQNEAQ (reference sequence). The length of the CDR3 is 14 residues. V was trimmed by 5 bases and J by 3 bases, leaving 13 bases between them. The chain's CDR3 is CASSPLGEDTEAFF. The CDR3 nucleotides read TGTGCCAGCAGCCCCCTAGGGGAGGACACTGAAGCTTTCTTT. Full variable domain (outside the CDR3, taken from reference TRBV7-9 and TRBJ1-1): DTGVSQNPRHKITKRGQNVTFRCDPISEHNRLYWYRQTLGQGPEFLTYFQNEAQLEKSRLLSDRFSAERPKGSFSTLEIQRTEQGDSAMYLCASSPLGEDTEAFFGQGTRLTVV.

The J gene is TRBJ2-2, the V gene TRBV5-1; 11 bases map to TRBD2. The CDR3 spans 17 residues. V lost 1 base and J lost 0; bases outside the gene matches: 2. Per the germline V gene, CDR1 is SGHRS and CDR2 is YFSETQ. CDR3 DNA: TGCGCCAGCAGCTTGATGACTAGCGGGACGAACACCGGGGAGCTGTTTTTT. Encoded protein: CASSLMTSGTNTGELFF.

This chain uses TRBV5-1 with TRBJ2-5; either TRBD1 or TRBD2 may fit D (5 bases each). There are 16 residues in the CDR3. Germline CDR1 and CDR2: SGHRS and YFSETQ. V lost 5 bases and J 5 bases, leaving 22 bases between the germline ends. Here the CDR3 DNA reads TGCGCCAGCAGACGACGTAGTCCGGGACCGGGGGAGACCCAGTACTTC. This sequence encodes CASRRRSPGPGETQYF.

V gene TRBV28 combines with J gene TRBJ1-4; TRBD1 matches at 8 bases. V was clipped by 2 bases and J by 6 bases; unmatched bases: 8. The CDR3 spans 16 residues. CDR1 is MDHEN, CDR2 SYDVKM, per germline. This CDR3 reads CASSLLPDRADEKLFF. The CDR3 coding sequence is TGTGCCAGCAGTTTACTACCGGACAGGGCGGATGAAAAACTGTTTTTT.

The genes are TRBV7-6 and TRBJ2-7; D is possibly TRBD1 (5 bases). The CDR3 loop spans 14 amino acids. V shed 2 bases and J shed 2 bases, with 10 bases lying between them. Germline V gene lookup returns CDR1 SGHVS and CDR2 FNYEAQ. The CDR3 region has the DNA TGTGCCAGCAGCTTAAGGCTGGGGCCCTACGAGCAGTACTTC. This codes for CASSLRLGPYEQYF.

This rearrangement joins TRBV11-1 to TRBJ2-1, with 7 nucleotides matching TRBD1. Germline V gene sequence: CDR1 SGHAT, CDR2 FQDESV (reference sequence). The V gene end was trimmed by 5 bases and the J gene end by 0 bases; junction bases not matched to a gene: 7. There are 16 residues in the CDR3. Written as DNA, the CDR3 is TGTGCCAGCAGCCCCCCCGACAGGGTCTCCTACAATGAGCAGTTCTTC. It specifies CASSPPDRVSYNEQFF.

In the case of this clone: Distinct nucleotide sequences in the sample also encode this CDR3. The J gene is TRBJ1-5, the V gene TRBV24-1, with D possibly matching TRBD1 (5 bases). Germline V gives CDR1 KGHDR, CDR2 SFDVKD. The CDR3 extends over 12 amino acids. Trimming left V 3 bases short and J 6 bases short, with 5 bases between. CDR3 in DNA: TGTGCCACCAGTGATGGGGGTCAGCCCCAGCATTTT. This sequence encodes CATSDGGQPQHF.

The chain combines TRBV5-1 with TRBJ1-1; unclear D gene. V dropped 0 bases and J dropped 1 base, with 4 bases sitting between them. The CDR3 loop spans 13 amino acids. Germline CDR1 and CDR2: SGHRS and YFSETQ. The CDR3 region is CASSLAENTEAFF. CDR3 DNA: TGCGCCAGCAGCTTGGCCGAGAACACTGAAGCTTTCTTT.